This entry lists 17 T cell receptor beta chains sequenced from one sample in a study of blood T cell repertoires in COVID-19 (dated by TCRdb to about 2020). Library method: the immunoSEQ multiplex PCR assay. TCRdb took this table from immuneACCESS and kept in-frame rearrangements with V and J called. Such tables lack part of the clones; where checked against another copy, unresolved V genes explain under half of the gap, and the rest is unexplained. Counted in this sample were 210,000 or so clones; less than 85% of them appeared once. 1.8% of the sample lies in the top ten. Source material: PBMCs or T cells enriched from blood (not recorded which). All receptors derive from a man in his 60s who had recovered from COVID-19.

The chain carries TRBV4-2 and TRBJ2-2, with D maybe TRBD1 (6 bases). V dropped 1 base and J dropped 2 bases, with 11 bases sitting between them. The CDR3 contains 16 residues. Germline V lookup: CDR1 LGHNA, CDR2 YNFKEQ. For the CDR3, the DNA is TGTGCCAGCAGCCAAGCCCACGGGACAAACACCGGGGAGCTGTTTTTT. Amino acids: CASSQAHGTNTGELFF.

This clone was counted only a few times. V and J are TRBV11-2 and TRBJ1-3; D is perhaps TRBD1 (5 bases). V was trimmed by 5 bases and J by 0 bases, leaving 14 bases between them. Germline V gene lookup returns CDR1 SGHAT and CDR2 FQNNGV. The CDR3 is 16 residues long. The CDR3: CASSRLGRGSGNTIYF. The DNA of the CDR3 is TGTGCCAGCAGCCGACTAGGGAGGGGCTCTGGAAACACCATATATTTT. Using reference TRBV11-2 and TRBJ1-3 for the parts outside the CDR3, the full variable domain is EAGVAQSPRYKIIEKRQSVAFWCNPISGHATLYWYQQILGQGPKLLIQFQNNGVVDDSQLPKDRFSAERLKGVDSTLKIQPAKLEDSAVYLCASSRLGRGSGNTIYFGEGSWLTVV.

For the CDR3, the DNA is TGCGCCAGCAGCCAAGAGTGGCTGAACACTGAAGCTTTCTTT. Translated, it gives CASSQEWLNTEAFF. The genes are TRBV4-1 and TRBJ1-1; D gene uncertain. The germline V and J ends were trimmed by 0 bases and 0 bases, with 5 bases remaining between them. The V gene's germline CDR1 is MGHRA and CDR2 YSYEKL. This CDR3 comprises 14 residues.

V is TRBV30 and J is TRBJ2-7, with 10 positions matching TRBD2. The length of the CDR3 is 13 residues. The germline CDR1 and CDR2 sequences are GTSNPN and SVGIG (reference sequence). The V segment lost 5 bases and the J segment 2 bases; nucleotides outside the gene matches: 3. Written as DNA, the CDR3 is TGTGCCTGGGATAGCGGGGGGACCTACGAGCAGTACTTC. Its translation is CAWDSGGTYEQYF.

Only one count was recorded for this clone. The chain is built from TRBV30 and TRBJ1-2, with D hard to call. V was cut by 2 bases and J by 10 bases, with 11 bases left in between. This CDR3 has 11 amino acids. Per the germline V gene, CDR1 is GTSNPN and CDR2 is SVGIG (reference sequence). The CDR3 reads CAWSRRVNYTF. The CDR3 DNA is TGTGCCTGGAGTCGCCGGGTAAACTACACCTTC. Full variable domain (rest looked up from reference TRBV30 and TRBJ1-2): SQTIHQWPATLVQPVGSPLSLECTVEGTSNPNLYWYRQAAGRGLQLLFYSVGIGQISSEVPQNLSASRPQDRQFILSSKKLLLSDSGFYLCAWSRRVNYTFGSGTRLTVV.

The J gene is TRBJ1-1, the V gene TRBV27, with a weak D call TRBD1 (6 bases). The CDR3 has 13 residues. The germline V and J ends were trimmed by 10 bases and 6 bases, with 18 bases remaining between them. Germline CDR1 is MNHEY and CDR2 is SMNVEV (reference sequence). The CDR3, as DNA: TGTGCCACCTTGAGACAGGAGACTTCTGAAGCTTTCTTT. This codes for CATLRQETSEAFF.

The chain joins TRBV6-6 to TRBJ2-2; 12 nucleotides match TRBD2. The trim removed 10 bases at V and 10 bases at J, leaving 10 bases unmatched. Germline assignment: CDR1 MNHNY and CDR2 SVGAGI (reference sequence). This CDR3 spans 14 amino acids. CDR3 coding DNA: TGTGCCACCTTTACGACTAGCGGGGGTCCGGAGCTGTTTTTT. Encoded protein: CATFTTSGGPELFF.

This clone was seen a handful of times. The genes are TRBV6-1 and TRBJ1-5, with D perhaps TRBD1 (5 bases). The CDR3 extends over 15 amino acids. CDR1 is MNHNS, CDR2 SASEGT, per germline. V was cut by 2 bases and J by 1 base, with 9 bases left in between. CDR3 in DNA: TGTGCCAGCAGTGAAAGACAGTTAAGCAATCAGCCCCAGCATTTT. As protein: CASSERQLSNQPQHF.

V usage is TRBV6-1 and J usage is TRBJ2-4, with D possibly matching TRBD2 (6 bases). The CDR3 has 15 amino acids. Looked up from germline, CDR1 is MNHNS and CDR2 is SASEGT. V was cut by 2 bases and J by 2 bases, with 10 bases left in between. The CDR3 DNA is TGTGCCAGCAGTGAATCTGGGGACTCCAAAAACATTCAGTACTTC. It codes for CASSESGDSKNIQYF.

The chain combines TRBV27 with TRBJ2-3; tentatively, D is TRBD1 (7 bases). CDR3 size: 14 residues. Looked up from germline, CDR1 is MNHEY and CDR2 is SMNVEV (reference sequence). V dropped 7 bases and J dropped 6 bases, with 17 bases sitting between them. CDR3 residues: CASKGAGGKDTQYF. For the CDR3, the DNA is TGTGCCAGCAAGGGGGCAGGGGGGAAGGATACGCAGTATTTT.

The CDR3 nucleotides are TGTGCCAGCAGTTACCCGGGGGCGGGAGAACAGGAGCAGTACTTC. Translating gives CASSYPGAGEQEQYF. V usage is TRBV6-5 and J usage is TRBJ2-7, with D perhaps matching TRBD2 (7 bases). Germline V lookup: CDR1 MNHEY, CDR2 SVGAGI. Trimming took off 2 bases at V and 7 bases at J, with 18 bases between the two ends. The CDR3 covers 15 residues.

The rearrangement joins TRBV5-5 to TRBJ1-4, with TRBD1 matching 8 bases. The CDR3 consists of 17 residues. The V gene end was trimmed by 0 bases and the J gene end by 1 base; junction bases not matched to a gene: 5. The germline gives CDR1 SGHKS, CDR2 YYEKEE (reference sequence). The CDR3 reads CASSLGTGRGTNEKLFF. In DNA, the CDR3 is TGTGCCAGCAGCTTGGGGACAGGGAGGGGAACTAATGAAAAACTGTTTTTT.

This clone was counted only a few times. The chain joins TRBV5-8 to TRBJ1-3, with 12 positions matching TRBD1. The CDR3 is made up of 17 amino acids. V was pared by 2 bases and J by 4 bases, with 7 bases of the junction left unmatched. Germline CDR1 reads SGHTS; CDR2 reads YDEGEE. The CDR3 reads CASSFSGTGGLGNTIYF. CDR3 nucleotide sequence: TGTGCCAGCAGCTTTAGCGGGACAGGGGGCCTCGGAAACACCATATATTTT.

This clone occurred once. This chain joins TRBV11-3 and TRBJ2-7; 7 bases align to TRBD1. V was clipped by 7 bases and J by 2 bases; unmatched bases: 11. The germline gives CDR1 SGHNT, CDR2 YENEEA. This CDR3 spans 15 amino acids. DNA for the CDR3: TGTGCCAGCACCTCTTCAGGGGGTGAGGCCTACGAGCAGTACTTC. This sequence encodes CASTSSGGEAYEQYF.

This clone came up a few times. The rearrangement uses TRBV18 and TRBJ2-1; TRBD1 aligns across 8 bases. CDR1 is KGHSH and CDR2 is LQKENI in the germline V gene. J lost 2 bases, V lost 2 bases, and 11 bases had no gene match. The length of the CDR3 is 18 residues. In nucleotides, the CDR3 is TGTGCCAGCTCACCATCTTTTCCAGGGGGCACCGCCTACAATGAGCAGTTCTTC. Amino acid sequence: CASSPSFPGGTAYNEQFF. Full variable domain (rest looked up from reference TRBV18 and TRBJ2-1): NAGVMQNPRHLVRRRGQEARLRCSPMKGHSHVYWYRQLPEEGLKFMVYLQKENIIDESGMPKERFSAEFPKEGPSILRIQQVVRGDSAAYFCASSPSFPGGTAYNEQFFGPGTRLTVL.

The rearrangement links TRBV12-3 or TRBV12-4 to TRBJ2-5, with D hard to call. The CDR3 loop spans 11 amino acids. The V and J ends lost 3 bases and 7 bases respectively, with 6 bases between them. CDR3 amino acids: CASSFYGTQYF. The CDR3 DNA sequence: TGTGCCAGCAGTTTCTATGGGACCCAGTACTTC.

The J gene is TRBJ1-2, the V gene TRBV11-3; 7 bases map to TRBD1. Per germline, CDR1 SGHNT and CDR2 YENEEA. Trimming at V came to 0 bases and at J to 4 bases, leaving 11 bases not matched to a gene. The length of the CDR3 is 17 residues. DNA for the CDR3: TGTGCCAGCAGCTTAGACCCTATGACAGGGTTTCTCTATGGCTACACCTTC. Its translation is CASSLDPMTGFLYGYTF.